These 15 T cell receptor beta chains share one sample of origin, sequenced in a study of early T cells in non-severe SARS-CoV-2 infection. Using its own MiXCR run on the 5' RACE reads, TCRdb lists one record per CDR3 protein. Seen here are 85,000 to 100,000 distinct CDR3 sequences, 11% observed once, and the top ten hold roughly 5%. The material sequenced was whole blood, taken at baseline. Every receptor here comes from an adult who was a healthcare worker with PCR-confirmed SARS-CoV-2 infection or an uninfected control (not recorded which).

This clonotype turned up a few times. The chain combines TRBV4-3 with TRBJ2-1, with D perhaps TRBD1 (6 bases). The V gene's germline CDR1 is LGHNA and CDR2 YSLEER. The V and J ends lost 1 base and 4 bases respectively, with 11 bases between them. This CDR3 contains 15 residues. The CDR3 protein is CASSQALDRYNEQFF. The CDR3 nucleotides are TGCGCCAGCAGCCAAGCGTTGGACAGATACAATGAGCAGTTCTTC.

This clonotype was recorded a few times. The V call is TRBV4-1, the J call TRBJ2-5; 10 bases line up with TRBD1. CDR3 length: 16 residues. The germline CDR1 and CDR2 sequences are MGHRA and YSYEKL. Trimming at V came to 1 base and at J to 1 base, leaving 3 bases not matched to a gene. CDR3 amino acids: CASSQVWDRGQETQYF. CDR3 nucleotides: TGCGCCAGCAGCCAAGTTTGGGACAGGGGCCAAGAGACCCAGTACTTC.

This clonotype has a handful of counts. V usage is TRBV7-9 and J usage is TRBJ2-1, with 11 bases matching TRBD2. Germline V CDR1 and CDR2: SEHNR, FQNEAQ (reference sequence). Trimming cost V 4 bases and J 10 bases; bases outside gene matches: 12. The CDR3 consists of 16 residues. CDR3 region: CASSSHGLAGAGEQFF. The CDR3 DNA follows: TGTGCCAGCAGCTCCCATGGACTAGCGGGTGCGGGAGAGCAGTTCTTC.

This clonotype was picked up many times. The chain couples TRBV12-3 or TRBV12-4 to TRBJ1-3; no clear D gene. The ends were cut back, 4 bases at V and 0 bases at J, with 7 bases in the middle. The CDR3 totals 14 residues. This CDR3 is CASSWVNSGNTIYF. CDR3 DNA: TGTGCCAGCAGTTGGGTCAACTCTGGAAACACCATATATTTT.

The genes are TRBV20-1 and TRBJ2-3; the D is unclear. This CDR3 comprises 12 residues. V was cut by 3 bases and J by 6 bases, with 10 bases left in between. Germline loops: CDR1 DFQATT, CDR2 SNEGSKA (reference sequence). The CDR3 DNA follows: TGCAGTGCTAGGCCCCAGAGGGATACGCAGTATTTT. Translation: CSARPQRDTQYF.

V and J are TRBV2 and TRBJ2-5, with a possible D match to TRBD1 (6 bases). The V gene's germline CDR1 is SNHLY and CDR2 FYNNEI. The CDR3 is 14 residues long. V was clipped by 7 bases and J by 3 bases, with 15 bases between them. CDR3: CASKPGTFKETQYF. The CDR3 nucleotides read TGTGCCAGCAAGCCGGGGACATTCAAAGAGACCCAGTACTTC.

This clonotype was observed at least ten times. This sequence joins TRBV6-2 or TRBV6-3 and TRBJ2-1, with TRBD2 matching 8 bases. The V gene end was trimmed by 6 bases and the J gene end by 9 bases; junction bases not matched to a gene: 16. This CDR3 region has 16 residues. The germline V gene encodes CDR1 MNHEY and CDR2 SVGEGT. For the CDR3, the DNA is TGTGCCAGCAGAAACCGTCGAGCGGGAGATGGTGGTGAGCAGTTCTTC. Its protein product is CASRNRRAGDGGEQFF.

This clonotype came up many times. V gene TRBV3-1 combines with J gene TRBJ1-2, with 7 bases matching TRBD1. The V segment lost 0 bases and the J segment 4 bases; nucleotides outside the gene matches: 5. The CDR3 totals 15 residues. Germline assignment: CDR1 LGHDT and CDR2 YNNKEL (reference sequence). The CDR3 is CASSQDMGQLYGYTF. The CDR3, as DNA: TGTGCCAGCAGCCAAGATATGGGACAGCTCTATGGCTACACCTTC.

The chain links TRBV27 to TRBJ2-3; D may be TRBD2 (6 bases). CDR3 length: 15 amino acids. Germline lookup yields CDR1 MNHEY and CDR2 SMNVEV (reference sequence). V dropped 5 bases and J dropped 1 base, with 13 bases sitting between them. CDR3 residues: CASSLWASGTDTQYF. The CDR3 DNA sequence: TGTGCCAGCAGTCTATGGGCTAGCGGCACAGATACGCAGTATTTT.

This clonotype occurred a few times. This chain joins TRBV19 and TRBJ2-7; 7 bases are a match to TRBD1. The junction had 6 bases not matched to a gene; V was cut back by 10 bases and J by 0 bases. CDR3 size: 13 residues. Germline V gene data show CDR1 as LNHDA and CDR2 as SQIVND (reference sequence). CDR3: CATAWDSSYEQYF. In nucleotides, the CDR3 is TGTGCCACCGCCTGGGACAGCTCCTACGAGCAGTACTTC.

This clonotype was recorded a few times. V and J are TRBV6-6 and TRBJ2-1; a weak D match, TRBD2 (5 bases). This CDR3 region has 15 residues. V shed 4 bases and J shed 8 bases, with 18 bases lying between them. Germline V gives CDR1 MNHNY, CDR2 SVGAGI (reference sequence). CDR3 sequence (DNA): TGTGCCAGCAGTTCGCCGGGAACCTCTGGCGATGAGCAGTTCTTC. Translation: CASSSPGTSGDEQFF.

This clonotype came up many times. The genes are TRBV3-1 and TRBJ2-7; D unclear. Between the trimmed V and J ends, which lost 0 bases and 0 bases, there was a span of 9 bases. CDR1 is LGHDT, CDR2 YNNKEL, per germline (reference sequence). The CDR3 extends over 15 amino acids. The CDR3 sequence: CASSQDFLRSYEQYF. The CDR3 region has the DNA TGTGCCAGCAGCCAAGATTTCTTACGCTCCTACGAGCAGTACTTC.

This clonotype was seen many times. The J gene is TRBJ2-7, the V gene TRBV7-9, with TRBD1 matching over 10 bases. The CDR3 runs 15 residues. CDR1 and CDR2 from the germline V gene are SEHNR and FQNEAQ (reference sequence). The ends lost 5 bases at V and 7 bases at J; junction bases unmatched: 11. The chain's CDR3 is CASSPDRQGAREQYF. CDR3 nucleotides: TGTGCCAGCAGCCCCGATAGACAGGGGGCGCGGGAGCAGTACTTC.

There are a few counts of this clonotype. The rearrangement uses TRBV7-9 and TRBJ2-3; 7 positions match TRBD2. The CDR3 has 12 residues. Germline V gene data show CDR1 as SEHNR and CDR2 as FQNEAQ (reference sequence). With V trimmed by 5 bases and J by 5 bases, 1 base remained unmatched. The CDR3 sequence is CASSRGGDTQYF. CDR3 sequence (DNA): TGTGCCAGCAGCCGCGGGGGAGATACGCAGTATTTT. The full variable domain, in which reference TRBV7-9 and TRBJ2-3 provide the parts outside the CDR3, is DTGVSQNPRHKITKRGQNVTFRCDPISEHNRLYWYRQTLGQGPEFLTYFQNEAQLEKSRLLSDRFSAERPKGSFSTLEIQRTEQGDSAMYLCASSRGGDTQYFGPGTRLTVL.

The chain carries TRBV5-6 and TRBJ1-3; the D is unclear. Germline V gene lookup returns CDR1 SGHDT and CDR2 YYEEEE. The CDR3 extends over 16 amino acids. The V gene lost 7 bases and the J gene lost 0 bases, with 17 bases spanning the gap. The CDR3 sequence: CASAQSRRSSGNTIYF. DNA for the CDR3: TGTGCCAGCGCTCAGTCTCGCCGCTCCTCTGGAAACACCATATATTTT.